This T cell receptor (beta chain) came from a study of blood T cell repertoires in COVID-19. Study information: The origin of the acute and convalescent COVID-19 samples was the United States, Italy and Spain. In each case, the material was cDNA or gDNA derived from T cells, B-cell-depleted T cells, or PBMCs.

This clone was counted a single time. As handled by the study authors: Estimation of nucleated cell counts relied on the amplification of reference gene primers. Sequencing was performed with immunoSEQ multiplex PCR; in TCRdb, only in-frame clones are kept and a portion is missing. D and trimming were read from the DNA, whereas the V and J calls and clone size are those reported in that table. The sample has more than 95,000 clones, over 85% seen once. The trim removed 5 bases at V and 6 bases at J, leaving 4 bases unmatched. Germline V gives CDR1 SGHTA, CDR2 FQGNSA. The CDR3 contains 12 residues. Sequenced input: peripheral blood. V gene TRBV7-2 combines with J gene TRBJ2-7; the match to TRBD2 covers 7 bases. The receptor was isolated from a woman over 75 in a cohort sampled during active COVID-19. The chain's CDR3 is CASSPLAAEQYF. In DNA, the CDR3 is TGTGCCAGCAGCCCCCTAGCGGCCGAGCAGTACTTC.